Described below is a single T cell receptor (beta chain) sequence and its context. The data derive from a study of type 1 and type 2 diabetes patients. Germline V gene data show CDR1 as SNHLY and CDR2 as FYNNEI. Deletions cut 2 bases from V and 5 bases from J, with 6 bases between. This CDR3 has 12 amino acids. Genomic DNA was the PCR template. Amplification of the beta chain CDR3 used 30 forward and 13 reverse multiplex primers. Using its own MiXCR run on the multiplex PCR reads, TCRdb lists one record per CDR3 protein. The data show a few hundred thousand distinct CDR3 sequences, with 40% to 50% seen just once and roughly 15% held by the top ten.

The chain carries TRBV2 and TRBJ2-5; D unresolved. The sequence was collected from a man between 18 and 29 years old with type 2 diabetes. Input material: peripheral blood mononuclear cells (PBMCs). This chain's CDR3 is CASSENRETQYF. The CDR3, as DNA: TGTGCCAGCAGTGAAAATCGGGAGACCCAGTACTTC. Supplemented by reference TRBV2 and TRBJ2-5, the full variable domain reads EPEVTQTPSHQVTQMGQEVILRCVPISNHLYFYWYRQILGQKVEFLVSFYNNEISEKSEIFDDQFSVERPDGSNFTLKIRSTKLEDSAMYFCASSENRETQYFGPGTRLLVL.